The 28 T cell receptor beta chains below were found in one sample sequenced in a study of CD8 T cells in ankylosing spondylitis. Study-wide results and caveats: Typical of ankylosing spondylitis blood, it appeared, was a TCR beta motif of eight highly homologous variants.

From the 5' RACE reads, TCRdb called clonotypes with MiXCR, one entry per CDR3 protein. This sample carries approximately 220,000 distinct CDR3 sequences, 15% to 20% of them seen once, and the ten largest clones take roughly 42%. Their antigens remain unidentified. The material sequenced was blood, either unsorted or a sorted T cell fraction (not recorded which). All receptors derive from a male donor with ankylosing spondylitis.

The chain joins TRBV2 to TRBJ2-7; no clear D. The ends were cut back, 3 bases at V and 6 bases at J, with 15 bases in the middle. This CDR3 contains 14 residues. Germline loops: CDR1 SNHLY, CDR2 FYNNEI. DNA for the CDR3: TGTGCCAGCAGTGATGTGGGGATCCTGAGCGAGCAGTACTTC. It codes for CASSDVGILSEQYF.

This chain links TRBV9 with TRBJ2-3; D remains ambiguous. Germline loops: CDR1 SGDLS, CDR2 YYNGEE. Trimming shortened V by 0 bases and J by 0 bases, and 26 bases separated the two germline ends. The CDR3 has 21 residues. The CDR3 is CASSVASANPPIITSTDTQYF. DNA for the CDR3: TGTGCCAGCAGCGTAGCTTCGGCAAATCCTCCGATAATAACTAGCACAGATACGCAGTATTTT.

This clonotype has a handful of counts. The V gene is TRBV15, the J gene TRBJ1-6; no reliable D call. The CDR3 has 14 amino acids. Germline V gene lookup returns CDR1 LNHNV and CDR2 YYDKDF (reference sequence). V dropped 3 bases and J dropped 8 bases, with 11 bases sitting between them. The CDR3 is CATSRGSTDSPLHF. CDR3 sequence (DNA): TGTGCCACCAGCAGGGGTTCGACCGATTCACCCCTCCACTTT.

The chain uses TRBV4-1 and TRBJ2-6, with D unclear. The CDR3 runs to 18 residues. V was clipped by 0 bases and J by 2 bases, with 14 bases between them. CDR1 is MGHRA, CDR2 YSYEKL, per germline. CDR3 sequence reads: CASSQEVRSPPGANVLTF. DNA for the CDR3: TGCGCCAGCAGCCAAGAGGTTCGGAGTCCCCCTGGGGCCAACGTCCTGACTTTC.

This chain links TRBV4-1 with TRBJ2-7; 7 nucleotides match TRBD2. Germline V gene data show CDR1 as MGHRA and CDR2 as YSYEKL. The J segment lost 7 bases and the V segment lost 1 base, leaving 10 bases of the junction unmatched. The CDR3 has 15 residues. The CDR3 DNA reads as TGCGCCAGCAGCCAAGTGGCGGGAGCCCCGGGAGAGCAGTACTTC. Its protein is CASSQVAGAPGEQYF.

This clonotype has a count of ten or more. The J gene is TRBJ2-7, the V gene TRBV12-3 or TRBV12-4; 7 bases line up with TRBD1. Trimming removed 5 bases from V and 0 bases from J; junction bases left unmatched: 16. CDR3 length equals 18 residues. The CDR3 is CASSPRDRPPENSYEQYF. CDR3 coding DNA: TGTGCCAGCAGTCCTAGGGACAGACCGCCTGAAAACTCCTACGAGCAGTACTTC.

This clonotype was detected many times. The CDR3 DNA reads as TGTGCCAGCAGTTCTCCAGGTGCGAACACCGGGGAGCTGTTTTTT. Its protein product is CASSSPGANTGELFF. The gene calls are TRBV12-3 or TRBV12-4 and TRBJ2-2; no clear D. The CDR3 is 15 amino acids. V dropped 4 bases and J dropped 0 bases, with 9 bases sitting between them.

The chain uses TRBV7-9 and TRBJ1-5; D is undetermined. V shed 0 bases and J shed 0 bases, with 6 bases lying between them. This CDR3 region has 15 residues. Germline V gene data show CDR1 as SEHNR and CDR2 as FQNEAQ (reference sequence). CDR3 amino acids: CASSLAYGSNQPQHF. In DNA, the CDR3 is TGTGCCAGCAGCTTAGCGTACGGTAGCAATCAGCCCCAGCATTTT.

This clonotype was detected many times. This CDR3 reads CSASGQGPTEAFF. The CDR3 DNA follows: TGCAGTGCTAGCGGGCAGGGGCCCACTGAAGCTTTCTTT. This rearrangement joins TRBV20-1 to TRBJ1-1; a possible D gene is TRBD1 (6 bases). The germline V and J ends were trimmed by 3 bases and 4 bases, with 12 bases remaining between them. This CDR3 has 13 amino acids. Germline V gene lookup returns CDR1 DFQATT and CDR2 SNEGSKA (reference sequence).

DNA of the CDR3: TGCAGTGCTCCGCTAACAGGCCTGAGCTCGGACGGCTACACCTTC. Protein: CSAPLTGLSSDGYTF. The chain recombines TRBV20-1 with TRBJ1-2, with a possible D match to TRBD1 (5 bases). The V end lost 5 bases, the J end lost 8 bases, and 24 bases lay between the germline ends. From germline, CDR1 is DFQATT and CDR2 SNEGSKA (reference sequence). The CDR3 loop spans 15 amino acids.

The V and J genes are TRBV20-1 and TRBJ2-7, with D possibly TRBD1 on 6 matching bases. The germline gives CDR1 DFQATT, CDR2 SNEGSKA (reference sequence). Trimming removed 3 bases at V and 5 bases at J, with 11 bases between. CDR3 length equals 12 residues. The CDR3 loop is CSARWAGDEQYF. The CDR3, as DNA: TGCAGTGCTAGGTGGGCAGGGGACGAGCAGTACTTC.

This clonotype occurred a few times. V is TRBV29-1 and J is TRBJ1-1; D ambiguous. Between the trimmed V and J ends, which lost 6 bases and 4 bases, there was a span of 12 bases. The CDR3 totals 12 residues. From germline, CDR1 is SQVTM and CDR2 ANQGSEA. CDR3 sequence (DNA): TGCAGCGTGCTAGACATTCGCACTGAAGCTTTCTTT. This gives the protein CSVLDIRTEAFF.

This clonotype was detected only a few times. The DNA for the CDR3 is TGTGCCAGCAGTCCGGATCCGACCTACGAGCAGTACTTC. Its translation is CASSPDPTYEQYF. The chain carries TRBV27 and TRBJ2-7; D is uncertain. V shed 5 bases and J shed 2 bases, with 10 bases lying between them. Germline CDR1 MNHEY, CDR2 SMNVEV (reference sequence). The CDR3 length is 13 residues.

J is TRBJ2-1 and V is TRBV12-3 or TRBV12-4, with TRBD2 as a possible D gene (6 bases). The V end lost 5 bases, the J end lost 9 bases, and 14 bases lay between the germline ends. The CDR3 is 13 amino acids. The CDR3 DNA reads as TGTGCCAGCAGTCCCGGGACTTACGGTGAGCAGTTCTTC. As protein: CASSPGTYGEQFF.

This clonotype has just a few counts. The J gene is TRBJ1-3, the V gene TRBV4-3; weak D call: TRBD1 (6 bases). Germline V gene lookup returns CDR1 LGHNA and CDR2 YSLEER. The CDR3 runs 17 residues. Trimming removed 3 bases from V and 4 bases from J, with 19 bases in between. The CDR3 sequence: CASSHLLGGAEGNTIYF. CDR3 in DNA: TGCGCCAGCAGCCATCTCTTGGGGGGCGCGGAAGGAAACACCATATATTTT.

This clonotype appeared a few times. This CDR3 is CASSPGGPLTEAFF. DNA of the CDR3: TGTGCCAGCAGCCCAGGAGGGCCGTTGACTGAAGCTTTCTTT. This chain connects TRBV12-3 or TRBV12-4 to TRBJ1-1; D is uncertain. With 6 bases removed from V and 5 bases from J, the gap between germline ends came to 16 bases. The CDR3 has 14 amino acids.

The chain carries TRBV7-9 and TRBJ2-1; either TRBD1 or TRBD2 may fit D (5 bases each). The germline V gene has CDR1 SEHNR and CDR2 FQNEAQ (reference sequence). With 8 bases removed from V and 5 bases from J, the gap between germline ends came to 19 bases. The CDR3 length is 15 residues. The DNA for the CDR3 is TGTGCCAGCGCGGCCGGGGCCCTGGGGAACAATGAGCAGTTCTTC. Translating gives CASAAGALGNNEQFF. The full variable domain, in which reference TRBV7-9 and TRBJ2-1 provide the parts outside the CDR3, is DTGVSQNPRHKITKRGQNVTFRCDPISEHNRLYWYRQTLGQGPEFLTYFQNEAQLEKSRLLSDRFSAERPKGSFSTLEIQRTEQGDSAMYLCASAAGALGNNEQFFGPGTRLTVL.

This clonotype has only a few counts. This chain links TRBV7-6 with TRBJ2-3; D not resolved. The V gene's germline CDR1 is SGHVS and CDR2 FNYEAQ. V gave up 4 bases and J gave up 2 bases, with 25 bases separating them. The CDR3 sequence is 19 residues long. The CDR3 sequence: CASSSYKNWEIEFTDTQYF. In nucleotides, the CDR3 is TGTGCCAGCAGCTCATACAAGAATTGGGAAATTGAGTTCACAGATACGCAGTATTTT.

The chain recombines TRBV27 with TRBJ2-6, with D tentatively TRBD1 (5 bases). Trimming shortened V by 5 bases and J by 0 bases, and 8 bases separated the two germline ends. Germline assignment: CDR1 MNHEY and CDR2 SMNVEV (reference sequence). The CDR3 is 15 amino acids. The chain's CDR3 is CASSPTASGANVLTF. CDR3 DNA: TGTGCCAGCAGTCCGACAGCCTCTGGGGCCAACGTCCTGACTTTC.

V is TRBV10-3 and J is TRBJ1-2; TRBD1 agrees at 11 bases. J gave up 3 bases and V 3 bases, and 6 bases lay outside the gene matches. The CDR3 runs 16 residues. The germline V gene encodes CDR1 ENHRY and CDR2 SYGVKD. CDR3 sequence: CAISDLDRGQYYGYTF. The DNA for the CDR3 is TGTGCCATCAGTGACTTGGACAGGGGGCAGTACTATGGCTACACCTTC.

This clonotype was detected a few times. This chain uses TRBV19 with TRBJ2-5; 11 nucleotides agree with TRBD2. The J segment lost 1 base and the V segment lost 9 bases, leaving 10 bases of the junction unmatched. Germline CDR1 LNHDA, CDR2 SQIVND (reference sequence). This CDR3 region has 16 residues. CDR3 amino acids: CASSLGTSGFQETQYF. The DNA of the CDR3 is TGTGCCAGCAGCCTCGGGACTAGCGGTTTCCAAGAGACCCAGTACTTC.

In its sample, this clonotype was seen a few times. The chain recombines TRBV24-1 with TRBJ1-1; D remains unclear. V gave up 3 bases and J gave up 0 bases, with 4 bases separating them. CDR3 length equals 13 residues. From germline, CDR1 is KGHDR and CDR2 SFDVKD. CDR3 DNA sequence: TGTGCCACCAGTGATAGTATGAACACTGAAGCTTTCTTT. Translating it yields CATSDSMNTEAFF.

The V call is TRBV6-1, the J call TRBJ2-7; D may be TRBD1 (5 bases). The CDR3 runs 15 residues. The germline V and J ends were trimmed by 3 bases and 2 bases, with 14 bases remaining between them. Germline V gene sequence: CDR1 MNHNS, CDR2 SASEGT. The CDR3 region has the DNA TGTGCCAGCAGTGAGGTGGGGCAGAGTACCTACGAGCAGTACTTC. This encodes CASSEVGQSTYEQYF.

This clonotype came up a few times. The chain employs TRBV4-2 and TRBJ2-5; the D is unclear. Germline V gene sequence: CDR1 LGHNA, CDR2 YNFKEQ. The CDR3 has 13 residues. V dropped 1 base and J dropped 5 bases, with 8 bases sitting between them. The CDR3, as DNA: TGTGCCAGCAGCCAAGTTATGGAGGAGACCCAGTACTTC. Translation: CASSQVMEETQYF.

J is TRBJ2-3 and V is TRBV29-1; D is perhaps TRBD2 (6 bases). V dropped 7 bases and J dropped 1 base, with 15 bases sitting between them. The CDR3 is 14 amino acids. Germline V lookup: CDR1 SQVTM, CDR2 ANQGSEA. The CDR3 coding sequence is TGCAGCGCTGAGCCGGGGGTGGGCACAGATACGCAGTATTTT. It codes for CSAEPGVGTDTQYF.

This clonotype was seen only once. This chain joins TRBV2 and TRBJ1-5; D uncertain. V was clipped by 6 bases and J by 0 bases, with 9 bases between them. The CDR3 runs to 14 residues. In germline, CDR1 is SNHLY, CDR2 FYNNEI. As DNA, the CDR3 is TGTGCCAGCAGGAAGGGATTTAGCAATCAGCCCCAGCATTTT. Protein sequence: CASRKGFSNQPQHF.

The chain combines TRBV4-1 with TRBJ2-7; either TRBD1 or TRBD2 may fit D (5 bases each). The ends were cut back, 4 bases at V and 4 bases at J, with 14 bases in the middle. This CDR3 contains 14 residues. Germline values: CDR1 MGHRA, CDR2 YSYEKL. The CDR3 DNA follows: TGCGCCAGCAGCCTGGGGGTAGAAGCGTACGAGCAGTACTTC. Its protein product is CASSLGVEAYEQYF.

This chain connects TRBV4-1 to TRBJ1-1; D unclear. The germline V and J ends were trimmed by 0 bases and 5 bases, with 19 bases remaining between them. CDR1 and CDR2 (germline): MGHRA, YSYEKL. The length of the CDR3 is 17 residues. The CDR3 DNA sequence: TGCGCCAGCAGCCAAGAACTAAGCGCCGGGTACGTTACTGAAGCTTTCTTT. It specifies CASSQELSAGYVTEAFF.